These T cell receptor beta chains were read from a single sample in a study of cytomegalovirus exposure and HLA in healthy donors. Profiling relied on immunoSEQ multiplex PCR, and the TCRdb table lists in-frame clones only, not all of them. The table lists 200,000 or so clones, 82% of them singletons, with 2.7% in the top ten. Sequenced: PBMCs. The receptors here all came from a woman aged 40 to 55 in good health and CMV-seronegative. The CDR3 runs from the conserved cysteine through the conserved F or W. The order of the fields is D gene, J gene, clone size, V gene, CDR3 DNA, CDR3 protein. A D gene is named only where the DNA matches it firmly. The size entry is marked missing in some rows and otherwise reads once, few, many or a size class.

d_call: TRBD1; j_call: TRBJ2-4; clone_size: .; v_call: TRBV29-1; cdr3_nt: TGCAGCGGGGGCCAGACAGGGAACATTCAGTACTTC; cdr3_aa: CSGGQTGNIQYF
d_call: TRBD2; j_call: TRBJ2-7; clone_size: .; v_call: TRBV25-1; cdr3_nt: TGTGCCAGCAGTGCGCCCACCTCGGGACTAGCGGAATCCTACGAGCAGTACTTC; cdr3_aa: CASSAPTSGLAESYEQYF
d_call: TRBD1; j_call: TRBJ1-1; clone_size: .; v_call: TRBV7-3; cdr3_nt: TGTGCCAGCAGCCCAACCGGGACAGGGATGAACACTGAAGCTTTCTTT; cdr3_aa: CASSPTGTGMNTEAFF
d_call: .; j_call: TRBJ1-2; clone_size: .; v_call: TRBV4-1; cdr3_nt: TGCGCCAGCAGCCAAGCACCTCAGGGGATTAAGCAAGGCTACACCTTC; cdr3_aa: CASSQAPQGIKQGYTF
d_call: TRBD1; j_call: TRBJ1-4; clone_size: .; v_call: TRBV6-1; cdr3_nt: TGTGCCAGCAGTGAAGCAACAGGGGATAATGAAAAACTGTTTTTT; cdr3_aa: CASSEATGDNEKLFF
d_call: TRBD2; j_call: TRBJ2-7; clone_size: .; v_call: TRBV19; cdr3_nt: TGTGCCAGTAGGGGGGGGAACTCCCCAGAATACGAGCAGTACTTC; cdr3_aa: CASRGGNSPEYEQYF
d_call: .; j_call: TRBJ2-2; clone_size: .; v_call: TRBV6-5; cdr3_nt: TGTGCCAGCAGTTTGACTAGGTCGAACACCGGGGAGCTGTTTTTT; cdr3_aa: CASSLTRSNTGELFF
d_call: TRBD2; j_call: TRBJ2-2; clone_size: .; v_call: TRBV5-1; cdr3_nt: TGCGCCAGCAGCTTGGATCCTAGCGGGACCAACACCGGGGAGCTGTTTTTT; cdr3_aa: CASSLDPSGTNTGELFF
d_call: .; j_call: TRBJ1-6; clone_size: few; v_call: TRBV30; cdr3_nt: TGTGCCTGGAGTGTCCAGAATAATTCACCCCTCCACTTT; cdr3_aa: CAWSVQNNSPLHF
d_call: TRBD2; j_call: TRBJ2-3; clone_size: .; v_call: TRBV15; cdr3_nt: TGTGCCACCGGGGGGGTGTTCCGTCGGGGCGGCACAGATACGCAGTATTTT; cdr3_aa: CATGGVFRRGGTDTQYF
d_call: .; j_call: TRBJ1-2; clone_size: .; v_call: TRBV9; cdr3_nt: TGTGCCAGCAGCCCCCGACAGTCGACTAACTATGGCTACACCTTC; cdr3_aa: CASSPRQSTNYGYTF
d_call: .; j_call: TRBJ2-2; clone_size: .; v_call: TRBV7-3; cdr3_nt: TGTGCCAGCAGCTTCGGACTAACAAACACCGGGGAGCTGTTTTTT; cdr3_aa: CASSFGLTNTGELFF
d_call: TRBD1; j_call: TRBJ2-1; clone_size: .; v_call: TRBV4-1; cdr3_nt: TGCGCCAGCAGCCAAAGCCCGGGACAGGGGGCGTATGAGCAGTTCTTC; cdr3_aa: CASSQSPGQGAYEQFF
d_call: TRBD2; j_call: TRBJ2-1; clone_size: .; v_call: TRBV29-1; cdr3_nt: TGCAGCGGGGTGGGACTAGCGGGAGGGCTCTCCTACAATGAGCAGTTCTTC; cdr3_aa: CSGVGLAGGLSYNEQFF
d_call: .; j_call: TRBJ1-4; clone_size: once; v_call: TRBV19; cdr3_nt: TGTGCCAGTAGGGTTGTAGGGGGAGAAAAACTGTTTTTT; cdr3_aa: CASRVVGGEKLFF
d_call: .; j_call: TRBJ1-2; clone_size: .; v_call: TRBV6-1; cdr3_nt: TGTGCCAGCAATCAGTTCAGCTATGGCTACACCTTC; cdr3_aa: CASNQFSYGYTF
d_call: .; j_call: TRBJ2-5; clone_size: .; v_call: TRBV13; cdr3_nt: TGTGCCAGCAGCTTAGGGTGGGAGACGAGCAGCGACTTC; cdr3_aa: CASSLGWETSSDF
d_call: TRBD1; j_call: TRBJ1-4; clone_size: .; v_call: TRBV7-9; cdr3_nt: TGTTCCAGCACCAACACAGTGGGACAGGGGGCCCCTAATGAAAAACTGTTTTTT; cdr3_aa: CSSTNTVGQGAPNEKLFF
d_call: TRBD1; j_call: TRBJ1-1; clone_size: .; v_call: TRBV19; cdr3_nt: TGTGCCAGTAGTATAGAATGGGACAGGGGGTTAAGAAACACTGAAGCTTTCTTT; cdr3_aa: CASSIEWDRGLRNTEAFF
d_call: TRBD1; j_call: TRBJ1-4; clone_size: .; v_call: TRBV7-9; cdr3_nt: TGTGCCAGCAGCTTAGGGACAGGGCCGGAAAAACTGTTTTTT; cdr3_aa: CASSLGTGPEKLFF
d_call: TRBD1; j_call: TRBJ1-5; clone_size: .; v_call: TRBV6-6; cdr3_nt: TGTGCCAGCAGTTACTCCCGGACAGGGGGCAATCAGCCCCAGCATTTT; cdr3_aa: CASSYSRTGGNQPQHF
d_call: .; j_call: TRBJ2-7; clone_size: .; v_call: TRBV5-6; cdr3_nt: TGTGCCAGCAGCTTGGCTCGCAGGGGCTCCTACGAGCAGTACTTC; cdr3_aa: CASSLARRGSYEQYF
d_call: .; j_call: TRBJ2-7; clone_size: .; v_call: TRBV28; cdr3_nt: TGTGCCAGCAGAACGCAAACAGCCTACGAGCAGTACTTC; cdr3_aa: CASRTQTAYEQYF
d_call: .; j_call: TRBJ1-5; clone_size: .; v_call: TRBV28; cdr3_nt: TGTGCCAGCGTACAGAGCAATCAGCCCCAGCATTTT; cdr3_aa: CASVQSNQPQHF
d_call: TRBD1; j_call: TRBJ2-3; clone_size: .; v_call: TRBV28; cdr3_nt: TGTGCCAGCAGTTGGGACAGGGGGCCAGATACGCAGTATTTT; cdr3_aa: CASSWDRGPDTQYF
d_call: .; j_call: TRBJ2-7; clone_size: .; v_call: TRBV6-5; cdr3_nt: TGTGCCAGCAGTTACACCTCTTCAGGGGTGGGTAGGTACTTC; cdr3_aa: CASSYTSSGVGRYF
d_call: TRBD1; j_call: TRBJ1-5; clone_size: .; v_call: TRBV5-8; cdr3_nt: TGTGCCAGCACCTTGACAGGGACCAATCAGCCCCAGCATTTT; cdr3_aa: CASTLTGTNQPQHF
d_call: .; j_call: TRBJ2-2; clone_size: .; v_call: TRBV7-8; cdr3_nt: TGTGCCAGCAGCTTATATCTCAGGGAGGACACCGGGGAGCTGTTTTTT; cdr3_aa: CASSLYLREDTGELFF
d_call: .; j_call: TRBJ2-1; clone_size: .; v_call: TRBV27; cdr3_nt: TGTGCCAGCAGTTTATTTCGGGGGTGGGATGAGCAGTTCTTC; cdr3_aa: CASSLFRGWDEQFF
d_call: .; j_call: TRBJ2-2; clone_size: once; v_call: TRBV11-2; cdr3_nt: TGTGCCACCCAAGCTACTACGAACACCGGGGAGCTGTTTTTT; cdr3_aa: CATQATTNTGELFF
d_call: .; j_call: TRBJ2-3; clone_size: .; v_call: TRBV18; cdr3_nt: TGTGCCAGCTCACCTGGCCCAGGGAACACAGATACGCAGTATTTT; cdr3_aa: CASSPGPGNTDTQYF
d_call: .; j_call: TRBJ2-1; clone_size: .; v_call: TRBV27; cdr3_nt: TGTGCCAGCAGTTTAGCGGGAAATGAGCAGTTCTTC; cdr3_aa: CASSLAGNEQFF
d_call: TRBD1; j_call: TRBJ2-1; clone_size: .; v_call: TRBV18; cdr3_nt: TGTGCCAGCTCACCACTTGAGGGGACAGGGGGCAATGAGCAGTTCTTC; cdr3_aa: CASSPLEGTGGNEQFF
d_call: TRBD1; j_call: TRBJ2-7; clone_size: .; v_call: TRBV5-6; cdr3_nt: TGTGCCAGCAGCCGACTAGGGGGACAGGGCTACGAGCAGTACTTC; cdr3_aa: CASSRLGGQGYEQYF
d_call: TRBD1; j_call: TRBJ1-5; clone_size: .; v_call: TRBV15; cdr3_nt: TGTGCCACCAGCAGAGATCGTCGGGACAGGGGGAATCAGCCCCAGCATTTT; cdr3_aa: CATSRDRRDRGNQPQHF
d_call: TRBD2; j_call: TRBJ2-7; clone_size: .; v_call: TRBV13; cdr3_nt: TGTGCCAGCAGCTTAGTCGGCGGGAGTGGTAGCTACGAGCAGTACTTC; cdr3_aa: CASSLVGGSGSYEQYF
d_call: .; j_call: TRBJ1-5; clone_size: .; v_call: TRBV21-1; cdr3_nt: TGTGCCAGCAGCAAAGTGTTTTCGGTCCCTCCCGGGGTCAAGCATTTT; cdr3_aa: CASSKVFSVPPGVKHF
d_call: .; j_call: TRBJ1-4; clone_size: .; v_call: TRBV7-9; cdr3_nt: TGTTCCAGCAGTCTAGCGGGAGGGGGTGAAAAACTGTTTTTT; cdr3_aa: CSSSLAGGGEKLFF
d_call: TRBD1; j_call: TRBJ2-7; clone_size: few; v_call: TRBV28; cdr3_nt: TGTGCCAGCAGTTTTAGTGCCGGGACAGATACCTACGAGCAGTACTTC; cdr3_aa: CASSFSAGTDTYEQYF
d_call: TRBD2; j_call: TRBJ2-7; clone_size: .; v_call: TRBV7-8; cdr3_nt: TGTGCCAGCAGCTTAGCGTTACGGGAGGGGCCCCGGGGCGAGCAGTACTTC; cdr3_aa: CASSLALREGPRGEQYF
d_call: .; j_call: TRBJ2-3; clone_size: .; v_call: TRBV30; cdr3_nt: TGTGCCTGGAGTGTGATGCAGTCTAGCACAGATACGCAGTATTTT; cdr3_aa: CAWSVMQSSTDTQYF
d_call: TRBD2; j_call: TRBJ2-5; clone_size: once; v_call: TRBV4-1; cdr3_nt: TGCGCCAGCAGCCAAGATGGCGGGAGGGCCCGCGGAGAGACCCAGTACTTC; cdr3_aa: CASSQDGGRARGETQYF
d_call: TRBD1; j_call: TRBJ2-1; clone_size: few; v_call: TRBV14; cdr3_nt: TGTGCCAGCAGTCCAGACAGGGTTTACCACAATGAGCAGTTCTTC; cdr3_aa: CASSPDRVYHNEQFF
d_call: .; j_call: TRBJ2-7; clone_size: .; v_call: TRBV2; cdr3_nt: TGTGCCAGCAGGCCCCGCGGCAACTACGAGCAGTACTTC; cdr3_aa: CASRPRGNYEQYF
d_call: TRBD1; j_call: TRBJ2-7; clone_size: .; v_call: TRBV29-1; cdr3_nt: TGCAGCGTTTTAACAGGGGACTCCTACGAGCAGTACTTC; cdr3_aa: CSVLTGDSYEQYF
d_call: TRBD1; j_call: TRBJ1-2; clone_size: .; v_call: TRBV29-1; cdr3_nt: TGCAGCGTGACAGGGAACTATGGCTACACCTTC; cdr3_aa: CSVTGNYGYTF
d_call: TRBD1; j_call: TRBJ1-2; clone_size: .; v_call: TRBV5-1; cdr3_nt: TGCGCCAGCAGCCTAGGACAGGGGCCTAACTATGGCTACACCTTC; cdr3_aa: CASSLGQGPNYGYTF
d_call: .; j_call: TRBJ2-7; clone_size: .; v_call: TRBV30; cdr3_nt: TGTGCCTGGAGTGTACAGGGCAGGGGCTACGAGCAGTACTTC; cdr3_aa: CAWSVQGRGYEQYF
d_call: TRBD1; j_call: TRBJ1-1; clone_size: few; v_call: TRBV4-1; cdr3_nt: TGCGCCAGCAGCCAAGCATTAACACAGGGGGCGGGTGAAGCTTTCTTT; cdr3_aa: CASSQALTQGAGEAFF
d_call: .; j_call: TRBJ1-6; clone_size: .; v_call: TRBV18; cdr3_nt: TGTGCCAGCTCACCACCGCAGGGGACTTCACCCCTCCACTTT; cdr3_aa: CASSPPQGTSPLHF
d_call: TRBD2; j_call: TRBJ2-7; clone_size: .; v_call: TRBV27; cdr3_nt: TGTGCCAGCATGGTGGACGGGGAGGGCCTTATGTACGAGCAGTACTTC; cdr3_aa: CASMVDGEGLMYEQYF
d_call: .; j_call: TRBJ2-7; clone_size: .; v_call: TRBV7-9; cdr3_nt: TGTGCCAGCAGCCCCGACTGGGTCGTGGACGAGCAGTACTTC; cdr3_aa: CASSPDWVVDEQYF